This T cell receptor beta chain was captured by sequencing in a study of cytomegalovirus exposure and HLA in healthy donors. The PCR employed 60 Vbeta primers together with 13 Jbeta primers. Assay used: immunoSEQ multiplex PCR; TCRdb lists only in-frame clones, some missing. The table includes 18,000 or so clones, about 77% detected once. The CDR3 is made up of 16 amino acids. Germline CDR1 reads SGHKS; CDR2 reads YYEKEE (reference sequence). The junction had 11 bases not matched to a gene; V was cut back by 5 bases and J by 2 bases. Overall study findings and caveats: Several of the most significant clusters were apparently associated with common viral pathogens in a later analysis. The likely origin of a cluster of highly shared sequence variants was a sequencing artifact. One later analysis reportedly identified an Asian-associated ancestry cluster that showed fewer N-insertions than the approximately 710-donor mean. The authors assumed roughly uniform sequencing depth across donors for presence/absence analyses.

A note on this clone: Antigen: not known.

J is TRBJ1-1 and V is TRBV5-5; TRBD1 matches at 8 bases. This TCR was sampled from a man younger than 30 in good health and CMV-seronegative. The sequencing input was PBMCs. The CDR3 nucleotides read TGTGCCAGCAGTAGATACAGGGGGGCCTTTAACACTGAAGCTTTCTTT. Translation: CASSRYRGAFNTEAFF.